One sample yielded the 5 T cell receptor beta chains listed below, sequenced in a study of T cells in Graves' hyperthyroidism and ophthalmopathy. TCR beta CDR3 sequences were amplified from RNA transcripts. The HTBI set primed first-round TCR CDR3 RT-PCR. One entry per CDR3 protein, called by TCRdb with MiXCR from the multiplex PCR reads. In the table there are some 600,000 distinct CDR3 sequences, 11% to 15% of which are singletons. The sequencing sample was made of blood. These TCRs come from a woman younger than 45 with Graves' hyperthyroidism that later progressed to Graves' ophthalmopathy.

This clonotype showed up many times. The chain recombines TRBV11-2 with TRBJ1-6; maybe TRBD1 (5 bases). The ends were cut back, 5 bases at V and 5 bases at J, with 10 bases in the middle. The CDR3 runs 14 residues. Germline values: CDR1 SGHAT, CDR2 FQNNGV. This chain's CDR3 is CASSQGPNNSPLHF. CDR3 DNA: TGTGCCAGCAGCCAGGGACCGAATAATTCACCCCTCCACTTT.

This chain links TRBV5-1 with TRBJ2-1; possibly TRBD2 for D (5 bases). CDR3 length: 17 residues. V gave up 3 bases and J gave up 0 bases, with 16 bases separating them. The germline CDR1 and CDR2 sequences are SGHRS and YFSETQ. The CDR3 spells CASSSSEVRSSYNEQFF. CDR3 nucleotides: TGCGCCAGCAGCTCATCGGAGGTACGGAGCTCCTACAATGAGCAGTTCTTC.

The rearrangement uses TRBV6-6 and TRBJ2-7; D call uncertain. V was cut by 0 bases and J by 3 bases, with 12 bases left in between. The CDR3 contains 15 residues. Germline CDR1 reads MNHNY; CDR2 reads SVGAGI (reference sequence). The CDR3, as DNA: TGTGCCAGCAGTTACTCGACCGTACACCACTACGAGCAGTACTTC. Translated: CASSYSTVHHYEQYF.

This clonotype was seen at least ten times. The genes are TRBV27 and TRBJ1-2, with a tentative D call TRBD1 (6 bases). Trimming pared 1 base from V and 5 bases from J, leaving 11 bases between. CDR3 length equals 14 residues. Germline V lookup: CDR1 MNHEY, CDR2 SMNVEV (reference sequence). CDR3 sequence reads: CASSLFPGVYGYTF. As DNA, the CDR3 is TGTGCCAGCAGTTTATTCCCAGGGGTGTATGGCTACACCTTC.

This clonotype was seen at least ten times. The genes are TRBV3-1 and TRBJ2-7, with D uncertain. Per the germline V gene, CDR1 is LGHDT and CDR2 is YNNKEL (reference sequence). The CDR3 extends over 15 amino acids. Trimming took 4 bases from V and 3 from J, leaving 16 bases between them. The DNA of the CDR3 is TGTGCCAGCAGCCCCTCGAGCACAGCTGGCTACGAGCAGTACTTC. Its translation is CASSPSSTAGYEQYF.